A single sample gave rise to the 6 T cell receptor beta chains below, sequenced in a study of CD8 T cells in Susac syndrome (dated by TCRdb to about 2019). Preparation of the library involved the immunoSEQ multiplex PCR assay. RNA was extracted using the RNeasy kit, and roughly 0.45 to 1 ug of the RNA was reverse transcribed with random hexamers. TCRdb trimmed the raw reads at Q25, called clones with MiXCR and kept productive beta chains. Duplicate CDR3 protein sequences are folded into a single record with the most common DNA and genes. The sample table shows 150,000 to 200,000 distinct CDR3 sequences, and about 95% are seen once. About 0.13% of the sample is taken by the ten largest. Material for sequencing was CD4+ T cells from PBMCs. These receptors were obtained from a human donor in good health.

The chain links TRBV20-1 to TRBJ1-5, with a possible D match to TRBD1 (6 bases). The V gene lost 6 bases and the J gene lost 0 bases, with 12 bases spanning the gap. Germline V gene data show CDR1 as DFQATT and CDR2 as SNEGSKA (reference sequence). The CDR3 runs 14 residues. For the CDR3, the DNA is TGCAGTGCCGTGGACAGACATAGCAATCAGCCCCAGCATTTT. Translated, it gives CSAVDRHSNQPQHF.

Here the CDR3 reads CASSLGRISNQPQHF. In DNA form, the CDR3 reads TGTGCCAGCAGCTTGGGGAGGATAAGCAATCAGCCCCAGCATTTT. The J gene is TRBJ1-5, the V gene TRBV5-6; D is unclear. The V end lost 0 bases, the J end lost 1 base, and 8 bases lay between the germline ends. Germline CDR1 is SGHDT and CDR2 is YYEEEE. CDR3 size: 15 residues. Full variable domain (outside the CDR3, taken from reference TRBV5-6 and TRBJ1-5): DAGVTQSPTHLIKTRGQQVTLRCSPKSGHDTVSWYQQALGQGPQFIFQYYEEEERQRGNFPDRFSGHQFPNYSSELNVNALLLGDSALYLCASSLGRISNQPQHFGDGTRLSIL.

CDR3: CASSRDYLYEQYF. DNA for the CDR3: TGTGCCAGCAGCCGGGACTACCTCTACGAGCAGTACTTC. V gene TRBV4-2 combines with J gene TRBJ2-7; 7 positions match TRBD2. Trimming cost V 4 bases and J 3 bases; bases outside gene matches: 3. This CDR3 region has 13 residues. Per germline, CDR1 LGHNA and CDR2 YNFKEQ.

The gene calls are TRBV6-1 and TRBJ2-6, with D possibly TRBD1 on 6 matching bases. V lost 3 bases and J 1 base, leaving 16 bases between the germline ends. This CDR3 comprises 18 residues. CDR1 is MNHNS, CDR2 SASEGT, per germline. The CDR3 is CASSDHPSQGSGANVLTF. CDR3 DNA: TGTGCCAGCAGTGACCATCCGAGTCAGGGGTCTGGGGCCAACGTCCTGACTTTC.

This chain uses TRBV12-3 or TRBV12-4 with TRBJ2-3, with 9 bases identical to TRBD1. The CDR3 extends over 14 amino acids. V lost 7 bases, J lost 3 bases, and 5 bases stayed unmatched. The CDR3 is CASNDRGGTDTQYF. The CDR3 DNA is TGTGCCAGCAATGACAGGGGGGGGACAGATACGCAGTATTTT.

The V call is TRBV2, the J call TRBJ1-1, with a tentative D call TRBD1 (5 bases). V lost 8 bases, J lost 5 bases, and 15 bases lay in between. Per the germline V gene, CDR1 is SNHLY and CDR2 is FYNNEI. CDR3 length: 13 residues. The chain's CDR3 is CASVREMDTEAFF. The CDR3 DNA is TGTGCCAGCGTCAGGGAAATGGATACTGAAGCTTTCTTT. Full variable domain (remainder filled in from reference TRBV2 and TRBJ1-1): EPEVTQTPSHQVTQMGQEVILRCVPISNHLYFYWYRQILGQKVEFLVSFYNNEISEKSEIFDDQFSVERPDGSNFTLKIRSTKLEDSAMYFCASVREMDTEAFFGQGTRLTVV.